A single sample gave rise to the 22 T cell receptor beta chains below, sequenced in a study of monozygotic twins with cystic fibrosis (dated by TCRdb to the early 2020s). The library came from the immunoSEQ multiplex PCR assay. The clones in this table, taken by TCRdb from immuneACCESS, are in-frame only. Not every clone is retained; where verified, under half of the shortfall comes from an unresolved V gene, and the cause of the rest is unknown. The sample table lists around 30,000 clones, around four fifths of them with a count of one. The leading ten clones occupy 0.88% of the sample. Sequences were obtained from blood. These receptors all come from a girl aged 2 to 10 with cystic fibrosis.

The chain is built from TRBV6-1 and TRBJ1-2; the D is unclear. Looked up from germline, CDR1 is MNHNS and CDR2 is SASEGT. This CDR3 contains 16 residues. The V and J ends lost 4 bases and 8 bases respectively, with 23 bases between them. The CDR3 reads CASSGRGGPYSMGYTF. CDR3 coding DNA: TGTGCCAGCAGTGGACGGGGAGGACCCTATTCTATGGGCTACACCTTC.

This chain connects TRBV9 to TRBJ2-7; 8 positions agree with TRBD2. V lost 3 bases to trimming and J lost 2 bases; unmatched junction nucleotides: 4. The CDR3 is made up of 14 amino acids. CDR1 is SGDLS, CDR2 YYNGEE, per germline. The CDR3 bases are TGTGCCAGCAGCGCTACTAGCGGCCCCTACGAGCAGTACTTC. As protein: CASSATSGPYEQYF.

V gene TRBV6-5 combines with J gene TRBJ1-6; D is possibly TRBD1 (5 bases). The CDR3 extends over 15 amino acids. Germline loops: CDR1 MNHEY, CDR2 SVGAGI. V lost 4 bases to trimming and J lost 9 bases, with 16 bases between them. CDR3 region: CASSSSAGYRSPLHF. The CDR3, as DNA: TGTGCCAGCAGTTCCTCGGCAGGGTACCGTTCACCCCTCCACTTT.

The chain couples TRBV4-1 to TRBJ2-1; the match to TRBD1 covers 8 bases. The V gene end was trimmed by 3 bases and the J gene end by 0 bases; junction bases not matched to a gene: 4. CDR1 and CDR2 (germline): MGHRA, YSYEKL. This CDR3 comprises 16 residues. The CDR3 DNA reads TGCGCCAGCAGCCAGGGGGACAGGAGCTCCTACAATGAGCAGTTCTTC. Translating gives CASSQGDRSSYNEQFF.

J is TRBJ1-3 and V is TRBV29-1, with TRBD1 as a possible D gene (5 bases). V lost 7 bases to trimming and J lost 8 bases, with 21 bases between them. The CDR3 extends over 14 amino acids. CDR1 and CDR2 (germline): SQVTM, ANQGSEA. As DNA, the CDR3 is TGCAGCGCCCAACCTGGGGACCCGGAGGACACCATATATTTT. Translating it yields CSAQPGDPEDTIYF.

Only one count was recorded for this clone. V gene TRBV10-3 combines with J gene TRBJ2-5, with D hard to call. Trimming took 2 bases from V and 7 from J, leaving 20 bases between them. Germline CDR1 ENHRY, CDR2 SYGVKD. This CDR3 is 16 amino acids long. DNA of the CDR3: TGTGCCATCAGTGAGCCTGATTTCTGGCCTCCGGGGACCCAGTACTTC. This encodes CAISEPDFWPPGTQYF.

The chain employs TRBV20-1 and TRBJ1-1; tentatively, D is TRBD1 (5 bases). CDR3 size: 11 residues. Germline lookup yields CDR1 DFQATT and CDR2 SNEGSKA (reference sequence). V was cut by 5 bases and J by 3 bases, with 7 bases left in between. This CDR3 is CSAAGYTEAFF. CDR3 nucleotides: TGCAGTGCTGCAGGGTACACTGAAGCTTTCTTT.

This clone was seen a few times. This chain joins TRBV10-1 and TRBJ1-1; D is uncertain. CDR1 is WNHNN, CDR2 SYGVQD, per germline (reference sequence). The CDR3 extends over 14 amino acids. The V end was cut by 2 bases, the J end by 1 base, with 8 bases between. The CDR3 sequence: CASSENMRNTEAFF. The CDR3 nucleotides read TGCGCCAGCAGTGAGAATATGAGGAACACTGAAGCTTTCTTT.

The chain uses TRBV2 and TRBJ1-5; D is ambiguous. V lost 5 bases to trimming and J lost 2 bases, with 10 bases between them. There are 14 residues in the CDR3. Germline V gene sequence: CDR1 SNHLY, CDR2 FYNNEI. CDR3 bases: TGTGCCAGCAGTCTAGACGGAGGCAATCAGCCCCAGCATTTT. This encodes CASSLDGGNQPQHF.

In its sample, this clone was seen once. CDR3 in DNA: TGTGCCAGCAGCTTCACACAGGGAAACACTGAAGCTTTCTTT. It codes for CASSFTQGNTEAFF. J is TRBJ1-1 and V is TRBV7-2; D is possibly TRBD1 (6 bases). Trimming took off 3 bases at V and 2 bases at J, with 10 bases between the two ends. This CDR3 has 14 residues. Germline values: CDR1 SGHTA, CDR2 FQGNSA.

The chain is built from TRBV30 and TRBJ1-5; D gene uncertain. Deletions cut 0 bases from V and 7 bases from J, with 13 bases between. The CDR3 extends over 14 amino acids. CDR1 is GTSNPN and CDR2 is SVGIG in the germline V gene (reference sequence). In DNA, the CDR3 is TGTGCCTGGAGTGTACGGGCAGGAGACCAGCCCCAGCATTTT. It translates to CAWSVRAGDQPQHF.

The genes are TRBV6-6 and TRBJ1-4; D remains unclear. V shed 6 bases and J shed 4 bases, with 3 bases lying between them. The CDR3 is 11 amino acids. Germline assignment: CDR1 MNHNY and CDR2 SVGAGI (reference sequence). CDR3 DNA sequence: TGTGCCAGCAGACATAATGAAAAACTGTTTTTT. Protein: CASRHNEKLFF.

In nucleotides, the CDR3 is TGTGCCAGCAGTGAAGATTTTAGAGATGAAGCTTTCTTT. Amino acids: CASSEDFRDEAFF. The V gene is TRBV2, the J gene TRBJ1-1, with D hard to call. The CDR3 covers 13 residues. CDR1 is SNHLY, CDR2 FYNNEI, per germline. Trimming took 1 base from V and 7 from J, leaving 10 bases between them.

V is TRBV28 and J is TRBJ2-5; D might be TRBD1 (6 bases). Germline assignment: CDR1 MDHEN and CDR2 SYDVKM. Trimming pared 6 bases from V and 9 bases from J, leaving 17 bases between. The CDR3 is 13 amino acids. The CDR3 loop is CASRSTGSWSQYF. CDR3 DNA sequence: TGTGCCAGCAGATCAACAGGGAGTTGGTCCCAGTACTTC.

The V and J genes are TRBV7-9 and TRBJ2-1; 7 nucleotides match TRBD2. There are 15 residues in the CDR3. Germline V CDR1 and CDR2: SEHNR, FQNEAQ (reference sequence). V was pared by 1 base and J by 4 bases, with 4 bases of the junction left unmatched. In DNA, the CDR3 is TGTGCCAGCAGCTTAGTAGCTAGCGGATACAATGAGCAGTTCTTC. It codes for CASSLVASGYNEQFF.

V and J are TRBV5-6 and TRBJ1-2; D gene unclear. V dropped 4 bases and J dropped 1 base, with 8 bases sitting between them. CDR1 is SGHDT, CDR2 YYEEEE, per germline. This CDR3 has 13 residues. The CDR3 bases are TGTGCCAGCAGCACGGGGAGTAACTATGGCTACACCTTC. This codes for CASSTGSNYGYTF.

The CDR3 sequence is CATASGPIYNEQFF. The DNA for the CDR3 is TGCGCCACCGCTTCGGGCCCAATTTACAATGAGCAGTTCTTC. The chain combines TRBV10-2 with TRBJ2-1, with D unclear. V dropped 10 bases and J dropped 4 bases, with 17 bases sitting between them. Per germline, CDR1 WSHSY and CDR2 SAAADI. This CDR3 region has 14 residues.

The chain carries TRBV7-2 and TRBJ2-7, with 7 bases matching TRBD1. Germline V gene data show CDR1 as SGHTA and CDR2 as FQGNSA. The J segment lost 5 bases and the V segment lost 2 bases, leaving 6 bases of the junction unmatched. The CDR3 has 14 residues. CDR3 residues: CASSLIGQEDEQYF. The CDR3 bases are TGTGCCAGCAGCTTAATCGGACAGGAGGACGAGCAGTACTTC. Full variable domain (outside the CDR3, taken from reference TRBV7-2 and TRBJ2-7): GAGVSQSPSNKVTEKGKDVELRCDPISGHTALYWYRQSLGQGLEFLIYFQGNSAPDKSGLPSDRFSAERTGGSVSTLTIQRTQQEDSAVYLCASSLIGQEDEQYFGPGTRLTVT.

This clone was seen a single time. The CDR3 sequence is CAWRGLAMADTQYF. The CDR3 nucleotides are TGTGCCTGGAGAGGTCTAGCGATGGCAGATACGCAGTATTTT. The genes are TRBV30 and TRBJ2-3, with D perhaps TRBD2 (6 bases). The V end was cut by 3 bases, the J end by 4 bases, with 14 bases between. Per the germline V gene, CDR1 is GTSNPN and CDR2 is SVGIG (reference sequence). This CDR3 comprises 14 residues.

The CDR3 coding sequence is TGTGCCAGCAGTTTGACTAGCGGGAGACCCAACACCGGGGAGCTGTTTTTT. This sequence encodes CASSLTSGRPNTGELFF. This chain connects TRBV28 to TRBJ2-2; TRBD2 aligns across 12 bases. There are 17 residues in the CDR3. V shed 3 bases, J shed 2 bases, and the junction held 4 bases outside the gene matches. Germline loops: CDR1 MDHEN, CDR2 SYDVKM.

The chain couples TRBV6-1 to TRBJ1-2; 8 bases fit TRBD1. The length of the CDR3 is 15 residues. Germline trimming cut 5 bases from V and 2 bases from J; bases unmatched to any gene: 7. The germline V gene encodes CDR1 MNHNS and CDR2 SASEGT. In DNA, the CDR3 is TGTGCCAGCAGTCTGGACAGGGCTTCGAACTATGGCTACACCTTC. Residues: CASSLDRASNYGYTF.

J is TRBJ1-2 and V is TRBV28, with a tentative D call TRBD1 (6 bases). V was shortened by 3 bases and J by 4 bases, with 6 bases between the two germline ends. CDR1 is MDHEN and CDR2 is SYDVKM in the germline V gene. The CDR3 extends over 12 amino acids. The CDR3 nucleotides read TGTGCCAGCAGTTTGGACAGCTATGGCTACACCTTC. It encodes CASSLDSYGYTF.